The clone carrying this T cell receptor beta chain turned up a few times. Germline lookup yields CDR1 MNHNS and CDR2 SASEGT. J gave up 3 bases and V 7 bases, and 5 bases lay outside the gene matches. The CDR3 covers 14 residues. This sample was included in a study of T-cell reconstitution after alpha-beta-depleted transplantation in children. TCRbeta library preparation incorporated unique molecular identifiers. TCRdb passed the PCR reads through MiXCR, listing each CDR3 protein once. The repertoire consists of 210,000 or so distinct CDR3 sequences, with roughly a tenth occurring once and the leading ten covering over 5%.

The chain links TRBV6-1 to TRBJ2-2, with 7 bases lining up with TRBD1. The sequenced sample was PBMCs from the stem cell graft donor, obtained from the stem cell graft. This TCR derives from a human donor who donated a stem cell graft to a child with acute lymphoblastic leukemia. As DNA, the CDR3 is TGTGCCAGCAACCCTCAGGGGGACACCGGGGAGCTGTTTTTT. It encodes CASNPQGDTGELFF.